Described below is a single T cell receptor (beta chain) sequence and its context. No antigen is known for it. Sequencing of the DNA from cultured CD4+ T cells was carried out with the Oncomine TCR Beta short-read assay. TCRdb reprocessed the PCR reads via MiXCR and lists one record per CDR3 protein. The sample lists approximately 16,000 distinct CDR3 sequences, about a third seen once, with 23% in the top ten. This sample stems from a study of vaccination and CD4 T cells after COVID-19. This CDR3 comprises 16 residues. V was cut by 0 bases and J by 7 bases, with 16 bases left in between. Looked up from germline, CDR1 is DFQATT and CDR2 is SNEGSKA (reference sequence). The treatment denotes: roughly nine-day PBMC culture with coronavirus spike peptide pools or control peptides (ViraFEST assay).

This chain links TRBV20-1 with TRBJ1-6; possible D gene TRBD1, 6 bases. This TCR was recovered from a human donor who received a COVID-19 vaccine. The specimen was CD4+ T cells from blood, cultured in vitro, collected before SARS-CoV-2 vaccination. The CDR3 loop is CSARDGGGGDNSPLHF. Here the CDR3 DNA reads TGCAGTGCTAGAGATGGGGGAGGGGGGGACAATTCACCCCTCCACTTT.